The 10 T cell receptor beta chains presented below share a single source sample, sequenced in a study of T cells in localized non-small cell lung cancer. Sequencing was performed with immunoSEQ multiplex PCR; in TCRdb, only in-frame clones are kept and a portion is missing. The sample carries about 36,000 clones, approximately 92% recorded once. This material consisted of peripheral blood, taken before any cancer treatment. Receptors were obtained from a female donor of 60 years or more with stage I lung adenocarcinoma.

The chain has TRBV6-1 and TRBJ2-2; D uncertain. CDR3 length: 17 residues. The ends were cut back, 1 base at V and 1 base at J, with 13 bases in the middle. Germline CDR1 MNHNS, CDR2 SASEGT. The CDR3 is CASSEVLPVQNTGELFF. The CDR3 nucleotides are TGTGCCAGCAGTGAAGTCCTCCCGGTACAGAACACCGGGGAGCTGTTTTTT.

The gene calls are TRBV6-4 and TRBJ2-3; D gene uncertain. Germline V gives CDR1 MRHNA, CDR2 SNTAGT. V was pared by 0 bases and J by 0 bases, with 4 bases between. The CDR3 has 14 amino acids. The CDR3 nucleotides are TGTGCCAGCAGTGACTCGCCCAGCACAGATACGCAGTATTTT. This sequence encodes CASSDSPSTDTQYF.

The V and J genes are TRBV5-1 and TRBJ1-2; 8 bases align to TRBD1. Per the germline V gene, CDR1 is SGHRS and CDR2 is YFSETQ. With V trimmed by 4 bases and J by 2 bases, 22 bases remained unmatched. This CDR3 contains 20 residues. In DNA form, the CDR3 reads TGCGCCAGCAGCCGGTTCCCCTTAACGGGACAGGAGATGTCAAACTATGGCTACACCTTC. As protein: CASSRFPLTGQEMSNYGYTF.

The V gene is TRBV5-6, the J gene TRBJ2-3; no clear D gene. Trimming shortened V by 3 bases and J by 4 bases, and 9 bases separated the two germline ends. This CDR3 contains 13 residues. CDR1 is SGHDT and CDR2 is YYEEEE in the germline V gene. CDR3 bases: TGTGCCAGCAGCTCCACGGCCTCAGATACGCAGTATTTT. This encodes CASSSTASDTQYF.

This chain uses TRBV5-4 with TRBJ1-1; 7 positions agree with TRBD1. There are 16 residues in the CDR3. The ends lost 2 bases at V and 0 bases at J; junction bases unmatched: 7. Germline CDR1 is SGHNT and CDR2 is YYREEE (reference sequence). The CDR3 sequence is CASSFGTAFLNTEAFF. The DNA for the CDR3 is TGTGCCAGCAGCTTTGGGACAGCCTTCTTGAACACTGAAGCTTTCTTT.

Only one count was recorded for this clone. For the CDR3, the DNA is TGTGCCAGCAGCGTTCAGTTGAACACTGAAGCTTTCTTT. Translating gives CASSVQLNTEAFF. The rearrangement uses TRBV9 and TRBJ1-1, with no clear D. The germline CDR1 and CDR2 sequences are SGDLS and YYNGEE. V dropped 2 bases and J dropped 0 bases, with 5 bases sitting between them. The CDR3 contains 13 residues.

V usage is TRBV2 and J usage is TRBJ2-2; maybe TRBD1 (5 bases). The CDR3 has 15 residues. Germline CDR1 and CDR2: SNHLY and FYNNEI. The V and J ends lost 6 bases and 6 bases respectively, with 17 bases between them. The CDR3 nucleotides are TGTGCCAGCAGGCCATATATTGCAGGGCCCGGGGAGCTGTTTTTT. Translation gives CASRPYIAGPGELFF.

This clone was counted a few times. The CDR3 DNA is TGTGCCAGCAGCTTACTGGACAGGGTGGGGAACTATGGCTACACCTTC. It yields the protein CASSLLDRVGNYGYTF. This rearrangement joins TRBV7-9 to TRBJ1-2, with 8 bases identical to TRBD1. The CDR3 spans 16 residues. After removal of 2 bases from V and 2 bases from J, the junction contained 7 bases not matched to a gene. Looked up from germline, CDR1 is SEHNR and CDR2 is FQNEAQ (reference sequence).

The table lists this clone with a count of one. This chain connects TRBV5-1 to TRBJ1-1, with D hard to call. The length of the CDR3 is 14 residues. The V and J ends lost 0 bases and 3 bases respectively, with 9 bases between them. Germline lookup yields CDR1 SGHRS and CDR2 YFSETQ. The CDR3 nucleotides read TGCGCCAGCAGCTTGGCCCTCGGGTACACTGAAGCTTTCTTT. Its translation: CASSLALGYTEAFF.

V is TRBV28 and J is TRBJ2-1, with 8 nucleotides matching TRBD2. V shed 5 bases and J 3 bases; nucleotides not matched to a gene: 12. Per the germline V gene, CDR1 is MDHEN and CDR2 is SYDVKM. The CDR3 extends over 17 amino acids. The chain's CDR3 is CASSGLSGGQSYNEQFF. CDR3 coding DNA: TGTGCCAGCAGTGGACTGAGCGGGGGCCAGAGCTACAATGAGCAGTTCTTC.